The 3 T cell receptor beta chains given below trace back to one sample, sequenced in a study of blood T cell repertoires in COVID-19. TCRdb's copy holds only in-frame clones and misses some; the assay was immunoSEQ multiplex PCR. The data hold over 200,000 clones, with around 89% observed a single time. Sequencing input: peripheral blood. The receptors stem from a man between 60 and 75 years old who had recovered from COVID-19.

The chain joins TRBV29-1 to TRBJ2-7; 8 nucleotides agree with TRBD1. Germline V lookup: CDR1 SQVTM, CDR2 ANQGSEA. Germline trimming cut 3 bases from V and 5 bases from J; bases unmatched to any gene: 9. CDR3 size: 14 residues. In DNA, the CDR3 is TGCAGCGTTGAGGGGTCGACAGGGGAGGACGAGCAGTACTTC. It yields the protein CSVEGSTGEDEQYF.

J is TRBJ2-7 and V is TRBV27; D is perhaps TRBD1 (6 bases). Trimming removed 7 bases at V and 7 bases at J, with 17 bases between. The CDR3 runs to 13 residues. Germline-derived CDR1 and CDR2 are MNHEY and SMNVEV (reference sequence). CDR3: CASKRGNSREQYF. The CDR3 DNA reads as TGTGCCAGCAAGAGGGGGAATTCTAGAGAGCAGTACTTC.

The chain links TRBV13 to TRBJ2-3; TRBD1 matches 7 bases. J was trimmed by 2 bases and V by 2 bases; bases with no gene match: 1. Germline-derived CDR1 and CDR2 are PRHDT and FYEKMQ (reference sequence). The CDR3 has 14 residues. The CDR3 is CASSLTGATDTQYF. Written as DNA, the CDR3 is TGTGCCAGCAGCTTAACAGGGGCCACAGATACGCAGTATTTT.